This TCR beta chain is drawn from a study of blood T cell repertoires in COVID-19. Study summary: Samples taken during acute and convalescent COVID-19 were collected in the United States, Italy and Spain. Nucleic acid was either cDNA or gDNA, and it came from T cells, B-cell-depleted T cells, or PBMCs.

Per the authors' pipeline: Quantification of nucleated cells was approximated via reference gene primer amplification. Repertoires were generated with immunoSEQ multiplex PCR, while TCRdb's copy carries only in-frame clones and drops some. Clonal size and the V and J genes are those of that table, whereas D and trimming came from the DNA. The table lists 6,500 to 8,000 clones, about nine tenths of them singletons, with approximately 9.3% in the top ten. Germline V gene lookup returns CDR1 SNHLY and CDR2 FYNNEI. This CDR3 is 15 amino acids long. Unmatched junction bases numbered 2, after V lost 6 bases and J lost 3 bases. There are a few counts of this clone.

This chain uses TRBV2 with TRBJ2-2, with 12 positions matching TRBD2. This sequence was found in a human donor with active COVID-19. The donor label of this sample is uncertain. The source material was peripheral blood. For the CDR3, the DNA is TGTGCCAGCAGAAGGACTAGCGGGGACACCGGGGAGCTGTTTTTT. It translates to CASRRTSGDTGELFF.